The 2 T cell receptor beta chains presented below share a single source sample, sequenced in a study of Ad26.COV2.S vaccination and SARS-CoV-2 variants. Assay used: immunoSEQ multiplex PCR; TCRdb lists only in-frame clones, some missing. Altogether some 350,000 clones are present, about 85% being singletons, with the ten largest covering 2.5% to 3.5%. This sample's treatment: some 19 received Ad26.COV2.S at low or high dose, single or two shots; about 5 received placebo; per-sample allocation not given. Day 63 after the first injection of vaccine or placebo was the sampling time. The sequencing here drew on peripheral blood, taken in a trial of Ad26.COV2.S vaccine versus placebo. These TCRs come from a person aged 18-65 years who received the Ad26.COV2.S COVID-19 vaccine or a placebo.

J is TRBJ1-2 and V is TRBV3-1 (or the pseudogene TRBV3-2), with TRBD1 matching 11 bases. The CDR3 runs 20 residues. Germline-derived CDR1 and CDR2 are LGHDT and YNNKEL (reference sequence). J gave up 4 bases and V 0 bases, and 16 bases lay outside the gene matches. The CDR3 sequence: CASSQEPRDRGIDWTYGYTF. The CDR3 DNA reads TGTGCCAGCAGCCAAGAGCCCCGGGACAGGGGGATTGATTGGACCTATGGCTACACCTTC.

The chain combines TRBV6-4 with TRBJ1-5, with 9 bases identical to TRBD1. This CDR3 region has 16 residues. The trim removed 0 bases at V and 6 bases at J, leaving 6 bases unmatched. The germline V gene encodes CDR1 MRHNA and CDR2 SNTAGT. CDR3 coding DNA: TGTGCCAGCAGTGACTCCGGACAGGGGATACCTCAGCCCCAGCATTTT. Residues: CASSDSGQGIPQPQHF.